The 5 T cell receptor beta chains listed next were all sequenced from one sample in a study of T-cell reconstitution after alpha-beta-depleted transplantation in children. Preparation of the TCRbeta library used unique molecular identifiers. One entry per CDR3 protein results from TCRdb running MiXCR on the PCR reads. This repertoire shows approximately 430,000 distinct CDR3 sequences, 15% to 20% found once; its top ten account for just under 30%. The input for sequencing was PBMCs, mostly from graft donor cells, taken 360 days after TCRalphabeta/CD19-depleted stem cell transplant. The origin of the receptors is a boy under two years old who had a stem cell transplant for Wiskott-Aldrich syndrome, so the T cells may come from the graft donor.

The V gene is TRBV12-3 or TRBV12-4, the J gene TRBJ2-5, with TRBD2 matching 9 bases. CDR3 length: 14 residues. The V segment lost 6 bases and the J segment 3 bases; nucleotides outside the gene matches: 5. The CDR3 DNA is TGTGCCAGCAGCCCGAGCGGGGGGAAAGAGACCCAGTACTTC. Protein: CASSPSGGKETQYF.

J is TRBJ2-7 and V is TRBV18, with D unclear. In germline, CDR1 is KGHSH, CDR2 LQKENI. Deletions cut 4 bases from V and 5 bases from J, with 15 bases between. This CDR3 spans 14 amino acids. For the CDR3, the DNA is TGTGCCAGCTCACAAACTAAGGTCGTAGACGAGCAGTACTTC. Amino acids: CASSQTKVVDEQYF.

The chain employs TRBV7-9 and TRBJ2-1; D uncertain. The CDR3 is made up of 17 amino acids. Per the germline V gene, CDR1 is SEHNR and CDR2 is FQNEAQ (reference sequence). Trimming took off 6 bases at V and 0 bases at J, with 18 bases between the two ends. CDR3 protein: CASRSPQDMSSYNEQFF. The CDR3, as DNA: TGTGCCAGCAGGTCACCACAAGATATGAGCTCCTACAATGAGCAGTTCTTC.

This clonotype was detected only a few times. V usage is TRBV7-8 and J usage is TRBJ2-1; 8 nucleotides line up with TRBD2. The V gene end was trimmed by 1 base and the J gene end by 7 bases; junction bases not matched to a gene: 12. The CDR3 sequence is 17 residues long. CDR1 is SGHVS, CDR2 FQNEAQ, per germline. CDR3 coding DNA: TGTGCCAGCAGCTTAGGGAAGAGCGGGAGAAATAGAAATGAGCAGTTCTTC. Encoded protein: CASSLGKSGRNRNEQFF.

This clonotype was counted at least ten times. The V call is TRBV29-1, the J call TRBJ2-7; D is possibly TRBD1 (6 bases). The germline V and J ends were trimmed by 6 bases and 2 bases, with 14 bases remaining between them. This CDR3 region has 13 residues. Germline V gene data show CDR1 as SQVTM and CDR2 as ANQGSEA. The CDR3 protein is CSVRLQGPYEQYF. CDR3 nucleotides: TGCAGCGTCCGACTACAGGGTCCCTACGAGCAGTACTTC.